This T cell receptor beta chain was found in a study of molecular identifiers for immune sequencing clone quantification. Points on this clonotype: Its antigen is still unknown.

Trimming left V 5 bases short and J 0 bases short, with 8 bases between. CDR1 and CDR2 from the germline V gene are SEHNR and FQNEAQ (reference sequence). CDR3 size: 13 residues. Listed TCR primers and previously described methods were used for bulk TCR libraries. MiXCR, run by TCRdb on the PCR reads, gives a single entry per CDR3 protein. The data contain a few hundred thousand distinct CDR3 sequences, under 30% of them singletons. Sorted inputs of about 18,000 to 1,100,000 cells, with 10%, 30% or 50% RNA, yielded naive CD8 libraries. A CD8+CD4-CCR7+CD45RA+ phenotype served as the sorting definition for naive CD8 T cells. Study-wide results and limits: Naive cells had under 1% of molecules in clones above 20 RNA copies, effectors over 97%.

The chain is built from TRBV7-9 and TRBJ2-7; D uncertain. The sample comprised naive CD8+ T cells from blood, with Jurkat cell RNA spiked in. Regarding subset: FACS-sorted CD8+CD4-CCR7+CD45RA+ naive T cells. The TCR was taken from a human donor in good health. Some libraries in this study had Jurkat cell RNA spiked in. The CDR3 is CASSPPLSYEQYF. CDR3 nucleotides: TGTGCCAGCAGCCCCCCCCTCTCCTACGAGCAGTACTTC.